Listed here is a single T cell receptor beta chain. The data derive from a study of T cell changes during pregnancy in multiple sclerosis. Method: immunoSEQ multiplex PCR; TCRdb's copy keeps in-frame clones and lacks some. The data show tens of thousands of clones, around 93% seen once. Germline V gene data show CDR1 as MNHEY and CDR2 as SMNVEV (reference sequence). Trimming took 5 bases from V and 14 from J, leaving 19 bases between them. The CDR3 covers 14 residues. The source is a female donor with multiple sclerosis, enrolled in a pregnancy study. The chain is built from TRBV27 and TRBJ1-6; maybe TRBD1 (6 bases). This sample comprised peripheral blood, obtained in the first trimester of pregnancy. CDR3 in amino acids: CASSPSQGRGALHF. The CDR3 DNA follows: TGTGCCAGCAGTCCCTCACAGGGCCGGGGGGCCCTCCACTTT.